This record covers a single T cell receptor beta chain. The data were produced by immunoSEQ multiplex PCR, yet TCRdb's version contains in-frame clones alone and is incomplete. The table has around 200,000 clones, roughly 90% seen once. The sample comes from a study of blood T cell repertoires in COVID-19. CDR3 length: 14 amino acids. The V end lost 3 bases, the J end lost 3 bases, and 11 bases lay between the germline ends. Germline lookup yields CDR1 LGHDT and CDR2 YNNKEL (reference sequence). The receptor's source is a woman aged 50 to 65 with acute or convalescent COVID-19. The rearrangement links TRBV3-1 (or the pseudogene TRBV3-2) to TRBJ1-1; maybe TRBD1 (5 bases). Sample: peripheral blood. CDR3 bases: TGTGCCAGCAGCCACCAGGGAAGGGACACTGAAGCTTTCTTT. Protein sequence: CASSHQGRDTEAFF.